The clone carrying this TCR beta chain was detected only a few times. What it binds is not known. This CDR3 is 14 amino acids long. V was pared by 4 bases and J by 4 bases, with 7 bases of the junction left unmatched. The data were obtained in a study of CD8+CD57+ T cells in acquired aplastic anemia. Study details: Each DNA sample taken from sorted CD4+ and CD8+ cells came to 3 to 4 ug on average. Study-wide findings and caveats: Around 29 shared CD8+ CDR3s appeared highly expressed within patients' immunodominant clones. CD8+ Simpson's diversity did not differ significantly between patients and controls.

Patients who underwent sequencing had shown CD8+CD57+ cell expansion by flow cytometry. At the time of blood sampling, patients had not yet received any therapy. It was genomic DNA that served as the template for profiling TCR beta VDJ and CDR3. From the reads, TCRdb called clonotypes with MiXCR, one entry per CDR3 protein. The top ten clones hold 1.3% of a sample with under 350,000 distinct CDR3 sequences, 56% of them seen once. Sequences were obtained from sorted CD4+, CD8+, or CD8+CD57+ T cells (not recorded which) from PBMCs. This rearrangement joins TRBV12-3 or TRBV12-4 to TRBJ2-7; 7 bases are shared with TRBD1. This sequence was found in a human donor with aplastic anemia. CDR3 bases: TGTGCCAGCAGTTCCCGACAGGGTACTTACGAGCAGTACTTC. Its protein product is CASSSRQGTYEQYF.